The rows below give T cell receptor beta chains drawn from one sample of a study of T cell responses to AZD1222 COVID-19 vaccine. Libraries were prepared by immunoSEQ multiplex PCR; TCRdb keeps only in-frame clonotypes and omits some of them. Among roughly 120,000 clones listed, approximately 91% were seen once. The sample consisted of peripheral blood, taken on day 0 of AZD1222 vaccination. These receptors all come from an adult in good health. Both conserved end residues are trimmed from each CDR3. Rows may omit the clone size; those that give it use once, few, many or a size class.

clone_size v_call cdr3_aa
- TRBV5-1 ASSHRGNGYT
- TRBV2 ASKGGDRGNEQF
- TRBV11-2 ASSLGTEPYNEQF
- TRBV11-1 ASSLDANTGELF
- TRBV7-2 ASSLALGVLSSANYGYT
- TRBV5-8 ASSLRGGSYEQY
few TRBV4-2 ASSPLAGGLYEQF
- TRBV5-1 ASSPLGTTGELF
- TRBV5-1 ASSADRNYEQY
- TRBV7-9 ASSLAASVQETQY
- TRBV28 ASSLSPTYEQY
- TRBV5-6 ASSLPSYGYT
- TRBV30 AWRGRGNTIY
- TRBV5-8 VSGRGPGRTEAF
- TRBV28 ASSWTGAQETQY
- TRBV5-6 ASSSTGRYEQY
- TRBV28 ASSLTGVGAQETQY
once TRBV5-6 ASSLSLKQYSGNTIY
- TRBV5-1 ASSLDSQSNEQY
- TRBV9 ASSVELRGSYNEQF
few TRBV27 ASSSQGTAGYYGYT
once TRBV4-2 ASSPWVASGGSRGQY
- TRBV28 ASRPGLANEQF
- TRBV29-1 SAEEGYTEAF
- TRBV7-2 ASSDAAMGGYEQY
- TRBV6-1 ASSEGQGISNQPQH
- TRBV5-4 ASSWGGQMNTEAF
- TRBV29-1 SVEGQGANIQY
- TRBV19 ASRTSGRSDEQY
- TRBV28 ASSLTAGRLSYEQY
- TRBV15 ATSREQGNTEAF
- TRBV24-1 ATAREGTSEQF
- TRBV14 ASSTTQGTYNSPLH
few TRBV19 ASSIRDRGNYGYT
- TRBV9 ASSVGTEPYEQY
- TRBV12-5 ASGLMKGGSYNEQF
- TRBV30 AWRDGYNEQF
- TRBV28 ASSNTGVTDTQY
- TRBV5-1 ASSSRAGGVEQY
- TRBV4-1 ASSQEIAGVGDTQY
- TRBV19 ASSMGRTTGELF
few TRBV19 ASSQGTSGSPGELF
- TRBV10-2 ASSEWLAGISVSTDTQY
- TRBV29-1 SVVELAGRGDTQY
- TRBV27 ASRPVASTDTQY
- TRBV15 ATSRGLGEQF
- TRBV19 ASSRRQEGNQPQH
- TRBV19 ASSGRGAGYT
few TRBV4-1 ASSPSAQGLSSYEQY